Listed here are 10 T cell receptor beta chains from one sample, sequenced in a study of tissue T cells after allogeneic stem cell transplantation (dated by TCRdb to between 2022 and 2023). In the paper's terms, the time point label means: mouse harvest day 14 after allogeneic transplant. Mouse grafts combined 10^7 T-cell-depleted bone marrow cells with 10^6 splenic CD5+ T cells, given via tail vein injection. The library was produced with the immunoSEQ multiplex PCR assay. In TCRdb, the immuneACCESS table is reduced to in-frame sequences with V and J assigned. These tables do not hold every clone; where another copy was compared, an unresolved V gene accounts for under half, and the others remain unexplained. The sample table records approximately 3,600 clones; 49% of these occur just once. Jointly, the top ten make up approximately 20% of the sample. The sample consisted of gut tissue. These receptors came from a female BALB/c mouse given C57BL/6 T cells with graft-versus-host disease after an allogeneic hematopoietic cell transplant.

In this sample, this clone turned up a few times. Here the gene names and germline are mouse. The CDR3 DNA, read in part, is TGCTCCAGCAGTCAAGGCCGGACTGGGGGCTATGCTGAGCAGTTC. Its translation is CSSSQGRTGGYAEQF. The full CDR3 protein is CSSSQGRTGGYAEQFF. The V call is TRBV23, the J call TRBJ2-1; the listed D gene, TRBD2, was not tested against the DNA. The read terminates 1 residue before the CDR3 end, so the remaining end is supplied by the germline J gene. Germline V gives CDR1 KGHTA, CDR2 FQNQQP. This CDR3 comprises 16 residues.

Worth noting for this clone: Mouse gene names apply. The read terminates 1 residue before the CDR3 end, so the remaining end is supplied by the germline J gene. The genes are TRBV31 and TRBJ2-3, with 9 bases that match TRBD2. CDR1 and CDR2 from the germline V gene are GKSSPN and SITVG. The CDR3 extends over 15 amino acids. The trim removed 3 bases at V and 4 bases at J, leaving 8 bases unmatched. CDR3 in amino acids: CAWRLGGGATETLYF. Partial CDR3 DNA: TGTGCCTGGAGGCTGGGGGGGGGCGCGACAGAAACGCTGTAT. The whole variable domain, filled in from reference TRBV31 and TRBJ2-3, reads AQTIHQWPVAEIKAVGSPLSLGCTIKGKSSPNLYWYWQATGGTLQQLFYSITVGQVESVVQLNLSASRPKDDQFILSTEKLLLSHSGFYLCAWRLGGGATETLYFGSGTRLTVL.

In regard to this clone: The genes and germline here are from mouse. From the germline J gene comes the end of the CDR3, since the read stops 1 residue before it. The chain has TRBV2 and TRBJ1-3; D gene unclear. Germline CDR1 and CDR2: LGHNA and YSYQKL. The CDR3 contains 15 residues. Between the trimmed V and J ends, which lost 0 bases and 0 bases, there was a span of 6 bases. CDR3 region: CASSQDANSGNTLYF. CDR3 bases read: TGTGCCAGCAGCCAAGATGCCAATTCTGGAAATACGCTCTAT.

The count of this clone is one. Each gene name is a mouse one. Read data end 1 residue before the CDR3 end; the end is taken from the germline J gene. The V gene is TRBV13-3, the J gene TRBJ2-3, with D unresolved. V was pared by 1 base and J by 0 bases, with 3 bases between. Germline-derived CDR1 and CDR2 are NNHDY and SYVADS. The CDR3 runs 13 residues. Partial CDR3 DNA: TGTGCCAGCAGTGATTCTAGTGCAGAAACGCTGTAT. It specifies CASSDSSAETLY. The full CDR3 protein is CASSDSSAETLYF.

This clone is deemed large. All gene names here are mouse names. With the read ending 1 residue before the CDR3 end, the germline J gene is used to fill in that end. V and J are TRBV2 and TRBJ1-4, with D unresolved. V lost 0 bases and J lost 0, with 5 bases in between. CDR3 length: 15 residues. Per germline, CDR1 LGHNA and CDR2 YSYQKL. The CDR3 sequence is CASSQERISNERLFF. The CDR3 DNA, read in part, is TGTGCCAGCAGCCAAGAAAGAATTTCCAACGAAAGATTATTT.

In its sample, this clone was seen a few times. Gene names and germline refer to mouse. Read data end 1 residue before the CDR3 end; the end is taken from the germline J gene. The genes are TRBV31 and TRBJ2-7; 10 nucleotides line up with TRBD2. The CDR3 extends over 15 amino acids. V lost 1 base, J lost 0 bases, and 3 bases stayed unmatched. Germline V gene lookup returns CDR1 GKSSPN and CDR2 SITVG. CDR3: CAWSRLGGSSYEQYF. The CDR3 DNA, read in part, is TGTGCCTGGAGTCGACTGGGGGGAAGCTCCTATGAACAGTAC.

This clone was counted a few times. Germline and genes: mouse. The read stops 1 residue short of the end of the CDR3; the missing end is completed from the germline J gene. This chain links TRBV12-2 with TRBJ1-3; TRBD1 agrees at 7 bases. This CDR3 region has 16 residues. From germline, CDR1 is SGHLS and CDR2 HYDKME. Trimming cost V 0 bases and J 0 bases; bases outside gene matches: 4. The sequenced CDR3 bases are TGTGCCAGCTCTCTCGAGACAGGGAATTCTGGAAATACGCTCTAT. This gives the protein CASSLETGNSGNTLY. Given in full, the CDR3 is CASSLETGNSGNTLYF. The variable domain in full, completed from reference TRBV12-2 and TRBJ1-3, reads NSGVVQSPRYIIKGKGERSILKCIPISGHLSVAWYQQTQGQELKFFIQHYDKMERDKGNLPSRFSVQQFDDYHSEMNMSALELEDSAVYFCASSLETGNSGNTLYFGEGSRLIVV.

Concerning this clone itself: The gene symbols are mouse symbols. The read terminates 1 residue before the CDR3 end, so the remaining end is supplied by the germline J gene. The chain employs TRBV5 and TRBJ2-4; no firm D call. V shed 1 base and J shed 0 bases, with 2 bases lying between them. This CDR3 contains 13 residues. Germline V gene data show CDR1 as LGHNA and CDR2 as YNLKQL (reference sequence). The CDR3 reads CASSQASQNTLYF. CDR3 bases read: TGTGCCAGCAGCCAAGCCAGTCAAAACACCTTGTAC.

Concerning this clone itself: Genes and germline come from the mouse. Read sequence stops 1 residue before the CDR3 end, and the germline J gene provides the missing end. The gene calls are TRBV26 and TRBJ1-3; D perhaps matches TRBD1 (5 bases). CDR1 and CDR2 from the germline V gene are KGHPV and FQNQEV (reference sequence). This CDR3 has 14 residues. Trimming left V 2 bases short and J 0 bases short, with 5 bases between. The part of the CDR3 DNA that was read is TGTGCCAGCAGTCTGGACAGTTCTGGAAATACGCTCTAT. Its protein product is CASSLDSSGNTLY. The full CDR3 is CASSLDSSGNTLYF.

Concerning this clone: Mouse gene names and germline throughout. The CDR3 is cut off 1 residue early in the read; its end comes from the germline J gene. The gene calls are TRBV5 and TRBJ1-1; D is perhaps TRBD1 (6 bases). In germline, CDR1 is LGHNA, CDR2 YNLKQL (reference sequence). Trimming took off 1 base at V and 0 bases at J, with 6 bases between the two ends. The length of the CDR3 is 14 residues. The sequenced CDR3 bases are TGTGCCAGCAGCCAAGGGACAGCAAACACAGAAGTCTTC. This sequence encodes CASSQGTANTEVF. The whole CDR3 protein is CASSQGTANTEVFF.